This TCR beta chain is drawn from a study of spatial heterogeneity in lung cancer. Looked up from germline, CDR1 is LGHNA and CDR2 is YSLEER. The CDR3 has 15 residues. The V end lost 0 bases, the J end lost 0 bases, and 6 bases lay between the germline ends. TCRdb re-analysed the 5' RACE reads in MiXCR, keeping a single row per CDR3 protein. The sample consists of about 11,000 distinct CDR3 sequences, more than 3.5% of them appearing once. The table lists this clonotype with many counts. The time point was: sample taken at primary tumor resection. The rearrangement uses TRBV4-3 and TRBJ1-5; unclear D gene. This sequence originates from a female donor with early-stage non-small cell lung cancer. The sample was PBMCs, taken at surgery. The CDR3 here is CASSQDFDSNQPQHF. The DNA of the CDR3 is TGCGCCAGCAGCCAAGATTTCGATAGCAATCAGCCCCAGCATTTT.